This T cell receptor (beta chain) was retrieved from a study of blood T cell repertoires in COVID-19. TCRdb's copy holds only in-frame clones and misses some; the assay was immunoSEQ multiplex PCR. Of about 250,000 clones listed, over 70% are singletons. This clone was picked up one time. V dropped 4 bases and J dropped 5 bases, with 13 bases sitting between them. Germline CDR1 and CDR2: SGHRS and YFSETQ. The CDR3 is made up of 13 amino acids. This clonotype was sampled from a man aged 35 to 55 with active or convalescent COVID-19. Sequences were obtained from peripheral blood. V gene TRBV5-1 combines with J gene TRBJ2-7, with D possibly being TRBD2 (5 bases). The CDR3 sequence is CASSDGVSDEQYF. The CDR3 region has the DNA TGCGCCAGCAGCGACGGGGTTAGCGACGAGCAGTACTTC.